Listed below are T cell receptor beta chains from one sample, sequenced in a study of T cells after yellow fever vaccination. TCRdb analysed the 5' RACE reads with MiXCR anew, one entry per CDR3 protein. The sample contains hundreds of thousands of distinct CDR3 sequences, roughly 13% of which appear only once. Here the sequenced sample was PBMCs, taken on the day of the yellow fever booster vaccination. The source is a man aged 25 to 40 who received the YFV17D yellow fever vaccine. CDR3s include the opening cysteine and the closing phenylalanine or tryptophan. The D gene is left open where the match is weak. Size is omitted from some rows. Given values are once, few, many or a class for expanded clones.

CDR3nt	CDR3aa	v_gene	j_gene	abundance	d_gene
TGTGCCAGCAGCCCCGGGGGAGGAGGGTCGAGCTCCTACAATGAGCAGTTCTTC	CASSPGGGGSSSYNEQFF	TRBV4-2	TRBJ2-1	-	-
TGTGCCAGCAGGGAAAGCGGGAGAGGATGGAATGAGCAGTTCTTC	CASRESGRGWNEQFF	TRBV14	TRBJ2-1	few	TRBD2
TGTGCCAGCAGCTTAGAGTTGGGACTAGCCTACAATGAGCAGTTCTTC	CASSLELGLAYNEQFF	TRBV11-1	TRBJ2-1	-	TRBD2
TGTGCCAGCAGTGAAGAACGCGTTAACAGGGTCGGCTATGGCTACACCTTC	CASSEERVNRVGYGYTF	TRBV25-1	TRBJ1-2	-	-
TGCAGTGCTACCTTGGGACAGGGCTCCTACGAGCAGTACTTC	CSATLGQGSYEQYF	TRBV20-1	TRBJ2-7	-	TRBD1
TGCAGCGTTAACGGACAAGGAGGGCCCCAAGAGACCCAGTACTTC	CSVNGQGGPQETQYF	TRBV29-1	TRBJ2-5	-	-
TGTGCCAGCAGTTTATACGGGAGGGATCAGCCCCAGCATTTT	CASSLYGRDQPQHF	TRBV28	TRBJ1-5	few	-
TGTGCCAGTAATTACGGGAGCGGGACCGGGGAGCTGTTTTTT	CASNYGSGTGELFF	TRBV19	TRBJ2-2	few	-
TGTGCCAGCAGCGTAGGTCTTAGTGTGTACCAAGAGACCCAGTACTTC	CASSVGLSVYQETQYF	TRBV9	TRBJ2-5	few	-
TGTGCCAGCAGTATACAGGGCTACGAGCAGTACTTC	CASSIQGYEQYF	TRBV12-3/TRBV12-4	TRBJ2-7	many	-
TGCGCCAGCAGGCTCTCCGGGGGACTCTTCTCCAATGAGCAGTTCTTC	CASRLSGGLFSNEQFF	TRBV5-1	TRBJ2-1	-	-
TGTGCCAGCAAGCCCACTAGCAGCTATAGCACAGATACGCAGTATTTT	CASKPTSSYSTDTQYF	TRBV12-3/TRBV12-4	TRBJ2-3	-	-
TGCGCCAGCAGTCAATCCCCGGGAGGACCCTACAATGAGCAGTTCTTC	CASSQSPGGPYNEQFF	TRBV23-1	TRBJ2-1	many	TRBD2
TGTGCCAGCAGCTTAATAGCGGGAGCAGAGCAGTTCTTC	CASSLIAGAEQFF	TRBV11-3	TRBJ2-1	few	TRBD2
TGTGCCAGCAGCCAAGGGCCGGGGGGCAGTCAGCCCCAGCATTTT	CASSQGPGGSQPQHF	TRBV3-1	TRBJ1-5	few	-
TGTGCCAGCAGCCCGAGACATACCACTTTAGGCGGGAATGAGCAGTTCTTC	CASSPRHTTLGGNEQFF	TRBV7-3	TRBJ2-1	few	-
TGTGCCTGGAGTGTCGGTAGTAACTATGGCTACACCTTC	CAWSVGSNYGYTF	TRBV30	TRBJ1-2	few	-
TGTGCCAGCAGTGGGATGTTCGGGGACGAGCAGTACTTC	CASSGMFGDEQYF	TRBV2	TRBJ2-7	-	-
TGTGCCAGCCGGCGGGGGGTACAGGGGAACTACGAGCAGTACTTC	CASRRGVQGNYEQYF	TRBV6-1	TRBJ2-7	-	-
TGTGCCAGCAGTCTTAGCCTGACAGGGGCGGCAGATACGCAGTATTTT	CASSLSLTGAADTQYF	TRBV12-3/TRBV12-4	TRBJ2-3	few	TRBD1
TGTGCCTGGTGCAAGGGGGGGTCCTACAATGAGCAGTTCTTC	CAWCKGGSYNEQFF	TRBV30	TRBJ2-1	few	-
TGTGCCAGCAGCTCCCGGACGGTATACAATGAGCAGTTCTTC	CASSSRTVYNEQFF	TRBV7-2	TRBJ2-1	-	-
TGCGCCAGCAGCCATCCCTCGCGGGGGGCGCATACCGGGGAGCTGTTTTTT	CASSHPSRGAHTGELFF	TRBV4-3	TRBJ2-2	-	TRBD2
TGTGCCAGCAAGAGACGTGGGCTAGCGGACAATGAGCAGTTCTTC	CASKRRGLADNEQFF	TRBV7-9	TRBJ2-1	-	TRBD2
TGTGCCAGCAGTTTCGTGGGGTTAGAAGGGGTGTTGTCCTACGAGCAGTACTTC	CASSFVGLEGVLSYEQYF	TRBV28	TRBJ2-7	few	-
TGCGCCAGCAGCTTGGTTTACAAGGGAGAAGAGACCCAGTACTTC	CASSLVYKGEETQYF	TRBV5-1	TRBJ2-5	-	-
TGTGCCAGCAGGGAGAGAGGCATTGGGGGAAACATTCAGTACTTC	CASRERGIGGNIQYF	TRBV12-3/TRBV12-4	TRBJ2-4	-	-